This paragraph reports one T cell receptor beta chain. Free of recent acute infections or vaccinations, the donors were healthy HIV-negative adults. The sample originates from a study of shared clonotypes between healthy human individuals. V dropped 2 bases and J dropped 2 bases, with 12 bases sitting between them. The CDR3 has 15 amino acids. Germline CDR1 is SEHNR and CDR2 is FQNEAQ (reference sequence). Approximately 30,000 T cell genomes, or approximately 280 ng DNA, went into unsorted PBMC replicate PCRs. Sequencing of unsorted PBMC DNA was carried out using ten immunoSEQ deep assay plates. Data came from immunoSEQ multiplex PCR; TCRdb stores just in-frame clones and leaves some out. The data contain hundreds of thousands of clones, roughly 77% of them seen just once; the ten biggest clones take up roughly an eighth.

Source material: PBMCs. The V call is TRBV7-9, the J call TRBJ1-2; possible D gene TRBD1, 6 bases. The sequence derives from a woman in her forties in good health. Some clones in this sample may be carry-over from other donors' samples. The CDR3 DNA sequence: TGTGCCAGCAGCTTAAGAGGACAGCTGAACTATGGCTACACCTTC. It is translated as CASSLRGQLNYGYTF.